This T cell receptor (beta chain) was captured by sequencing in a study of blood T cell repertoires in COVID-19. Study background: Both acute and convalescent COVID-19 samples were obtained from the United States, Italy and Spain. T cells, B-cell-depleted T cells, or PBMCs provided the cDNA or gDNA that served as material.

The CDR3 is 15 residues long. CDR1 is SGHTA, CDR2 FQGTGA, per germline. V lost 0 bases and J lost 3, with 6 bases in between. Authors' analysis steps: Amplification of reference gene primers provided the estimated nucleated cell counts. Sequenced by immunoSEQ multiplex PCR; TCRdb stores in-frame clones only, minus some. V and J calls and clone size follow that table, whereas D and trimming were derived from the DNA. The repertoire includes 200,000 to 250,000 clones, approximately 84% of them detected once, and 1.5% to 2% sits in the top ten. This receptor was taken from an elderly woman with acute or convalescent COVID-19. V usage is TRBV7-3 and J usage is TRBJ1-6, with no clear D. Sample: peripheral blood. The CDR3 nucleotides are TGTGCCAGCAGCTTAACAGGGAGCTATAATTCACCCCTCCACTTT. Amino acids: CASSLTGSYNSPLHF.